This note documents a single T cell receptor (beta chain) sequence. The sample is drawn from a study of CD8 T cells in Susac syndrome. This CDR3 is built from 15 residues. From germline, CDR1 is LGHNA and CDR2 YNFKEQ. J gave up 7 bases and V 0 bases, and 8 bases lay outside the gene matches. RNA totalling about 0.45 to 1 ug underwent reverse transcription with random hexamers. From the immunoSEQ multiplex PCR reads, TCRdb called clonotypes with MiXCR, one entry per CDR3 protein. The sample has about 100,000 distinct CDR3 sequences; around 96% are singletons. The V gene is TRBV4-2, the J gene TRBJ1-1; 7 bases match TRBD1. The sequenced sample was CD8+ T cells from PBMCs. This clonotype was sampled from a human donor with Susac syndrome. This chain's CDR3 is CASSQEEDRRDEAFF. The CDR3 DNA reads TGTGCCAGCAGCCAAGAGGAGGACAGGCGAGATGAAGCTTTCTTT.